The clone carrying this T cell receptor beta chain is a singleton in its sample. A multiplex PCR was run with 60 Vbeta primers and 13 Jbeta primers. This table comes from immunoSEQ multiplex PCR, and its TCRdb copy is limited to in-frame clones, with some not included. Of 150,000 to 170,000 clones in the sample, about 75% were seen once. These data come from a study of cytomegalovirus exposure and HLA in healthy donors. CDR1 and CDR2 from the germline V gene are SNHLY and FYNNEI. The V segment lost 7 bases and the J segment 4 bases; nucleotides outside the gene matches: 5. This CDR3 contains 13 residues.

The receptor comes from a man between 18 and 29 years old in good health and CMV-seronegative. The sample consisted of PBMCs. This chain links TRBV2 with TRBJ2-3; 7 nucleotides align to TRBD1. The CDR3 bases are TGTGCCAGCAATGGGGACAGACCAGATACGCAGTATTTT. It specifies CASNGDRPDTQYF.